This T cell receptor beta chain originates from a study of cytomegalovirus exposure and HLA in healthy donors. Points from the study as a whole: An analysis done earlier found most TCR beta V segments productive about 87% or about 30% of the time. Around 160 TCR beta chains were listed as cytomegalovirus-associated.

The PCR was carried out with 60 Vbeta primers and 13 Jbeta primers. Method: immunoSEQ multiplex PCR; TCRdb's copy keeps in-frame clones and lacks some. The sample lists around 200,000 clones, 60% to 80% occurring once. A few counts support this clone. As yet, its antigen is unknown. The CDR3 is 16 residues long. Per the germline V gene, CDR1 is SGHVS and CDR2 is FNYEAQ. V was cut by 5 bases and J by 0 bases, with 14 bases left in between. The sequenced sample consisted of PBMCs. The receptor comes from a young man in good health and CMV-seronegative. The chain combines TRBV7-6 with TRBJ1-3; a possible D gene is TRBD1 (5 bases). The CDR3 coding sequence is TGTGCCAGCAGCCCGGGACTGATGAGCTCTGGAAACACCATATATTTT. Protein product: CASSPGLMSSGNTIYF.